This T cell receptor beta chain was sequenced for a study of T-cell memory formation after mild COVID-19. Findings of the study overall: Contracting CD4+ clones sat mainly in CM and EM; CD8+ in EMRA.

The CDR3 totals 16 residues. Trimming took 0 bases from V and 0 from J, leaving 13 bases between them. Looked up from germline, CDR1 is SGDLS and CDR2 is YYNGEE. For this clonotype: Its target is unknown.

TCRdb reprocessed the 5' RACE reads with MiXCR, giving one entry per CDR3 protein. The sample yields 350,000 or so distinct CDR3 sequences, 20% to 25% seen once. Sequencing was done on a sample of PBMCs or a T cell subset sorted from them (not recorded which). The receptor's source is a man aged 18 to 30 who had mild COVID-19 (a few samples of this study predate the infection). Cell type and time point are not known. J is TRBJ2-7 and V is TRBV9; D is perhaps TRBD1 (5 bases). CDR3 protein: CASSVAGRWDSYEQYV. For the CDR3, the DNA is TGTGCCAGCAGCGTAGCAGGGCGGTGGGACTCCTACGAGCAGTACGTC.